The 22 T cell receptor beta chains below come from one sample, sequenced in a study of T-cell memory formation after mild COVID-19. TCRdb fed the 5' RACE reads into MiXCR, producing one record per CDR3 protein. Among around 530,000 distinct CDR3 sequences listed, about a fifth were seen once. The sequencing input was PBMCs or a T cell subset sorted from them (not recorded which). The source is an adult woman who had mild COVID-19 (a few samples of this study predate the infection). Cell type and time point are not known.

The V call is TRBV18, the J call TRBJ2-4, with D uncertain. CDR1 and CDR2 (germline): KGHSH, LQKENI. The CDR3 runs to 14 residues. Trimming removed 0 bases from V and 1 base from J, with 4 bases in between. The CDR3 DNA is TGTGCCAGCTCACCACCGACGGCCAAAAACATTCAGTACTTC. As protein: CASSPPTAKNIQYF.

This clonotype has more than one count but fewer than ten. The DNA of the CDR3 is TGTGCCAGCAGACGAACTAGCGTCGATGAGCAGTTCTTC. It is translated as CASRRTSVDEQFF. V gene TRBV12-3 or TRBV12-4 combines with J gene TRBJ2-1; 7 bases map to TRBD2. The CDR3 runs to 13 residues. V trimming: 6 bases; J trimming: 8 bases; junction bases outside the gene matches: 7.

The rearrangement links TRBV19 to TRBJ2-1; D might be TRBD2 (5 bases). Germline V gene sequence: CDR1 LNHDA, CDR2 SQIVND (reference sequence). Trimming removed 1 base at V and 9 bases at J, with 7 bases between. The CDR3 contains 12 residues. In DNA, the CDR3 is TGTGCCAGTAGTATAGTCCGGGGTGAGCAGTTCTTC. It specifies CASSIVRGEQFF.

The chain joins TRBV19 to TRBJ2-5; D is perhaps TRBD2 (5 bases). CDR1 and CDR2 from the germline V gene are LNHDA and SQIVND (reference sequence). CDR3 length: 14 residues. V lost 6 bases to trimming and J lost 4 bases, with 15 bases between them. The CDR3 region has the DNA TGTGCCAGTAGGGACCGGACTGGCGGAGAGACCCAGTACTTC. The encoded protein is CASRDRTGGETQYF.

This clonotype was detected only a few times. V and J are TRBV15 and TRBJ2-5; perhaps D is TRBD1 or TRBD2 (5 bases each). This CDR3 contains 14 residues. The V gene's germline CDR1 is LNHNV and CDR2 YYDKDF (reference sequence). V was trimmed by 3 bases and J by 4 bases, leaving 12 bases between them. This CDR3 reads CATSRGDPGETQYF. The CDR3 DNA follows: TGTGCCACCAGCAGGGGGGACCCCGGAGAGACCCAGTACTTC.

This clonotype was detected a few times. The CDR3 coding sequence is TGTGCCAGCAGCCAGGGATGGAGCTACACCTTC. Translating gives CASSQGWSYTF. The chain joins TRBV7-8 to TRBJ1-2; possibly TRBD1 for D (5 bases). V was cut by 5 bases and J by 9 bases, with 10 bases left in between. The CDR3 has 11 amino acids. In germline, CDR1 is SGHVS, CDR2 FQNEAQ.

This clonotype was counted a few times. V and J are TRBV12-3 or TRBV12-4 and TRBJ2-1; D is perhaps TRBD1 or TRBD2 (5 bases each). The CDR3 extends over 13 amino acids. V gave up 6 bases and J gave up 6 bases, with 12 bases separating them. As DNA, the CDR3 is TGTGCCAGCAGCCTCGGGGCGTTCAATGAGCAGTTCTTC. It codes for CASSLGAFNEQFF.

This clonotype was observed many times. The V call is TRBV6-5, the J call TRBJ1-2; possibly TRBD1 for D (5 bases). The V end lost 3 bases, the J end lost 0 bases, and 14 bases lay between the germline ends. CDR3 length: 16 residues. The V gene's germline CDR1 is MNHEY and CDR2 SVGAGI. The CDR3 region is CASSYFRQPSNYGYTF. Written as DNA, the CDR3 is TGTGCCAGCAGTTATTTCCGACAGCCGTCTAACTATGGCTACACCTTC.

The V gene is TRBV23-1, the J gene TRBJ2-2; D may be TRBD2 (7 bases). TRBV23-1 is an ORF for which the function is uncertain. The V end was cut by 4 bases, the J end by 8 bases, with 14 bases between. This CDR3 has 14 residues. CDR3 in DNA: TGCGCCAGCAGTCCCTCGGGGGGCGAGGGGGAGCTGTTTTTT. Its protein is CASSPSGGEGELFF.

In its sample, this clonotype was seen once. The chain employs TRBV7-9 and TRBJ1-1, with 7 nucleotides matching TRBD1. The CDR3 consists of 13 residues. Germline V gene data show CDR1 as SEHNR and CDR2 as FQNEAQ (reference sequence). Losses at the gene ends were 5 bases for V and 7 bases for J; bases not matched to a gene: 7. CDR3 protein: CASSIRGLGEAFF. The CDR3 coding sequence is TGTGCCAGCAGCATAAGGGGGCTTGGTGAAGCTTTCTTT. Together with reference TRBV7-9 and TRBJ1-1, the CDR3 gives the full variable domain: DTGVSQNPRHKITKRGQNVTFRCDPISEHNRLYWYRQTLGQGPEFLTYFQNEAQLEKSRLLSDRFSAERPKGSFSTLEIQRTEQGDSAMYLCASSIRGLGEAFFGQGTRLTVV.

V is TRBV3-1 and J is TRBJ2-7, with 10 nucleotides matching TRBD1. J was trimmed by 3 bases and V by 4 bases; bases with no gene match: 3. The CDR3 covers 14 residues. Looked up from germline, CDR1 is LGHDT and CDR2 is YNNKEL (reference sequence). As DNA, the CDR3 is TGTGCCAGCAGCCCTTGGGACAGGGGCTACGAGCAGTACTTC. Its translation is CASSPWDRGYEQYF.

In its sample, this clonotype was seen a few times. This chain connects TRBV5-1 to TRBJ2-7; tentative D call: TRBD1 (6 bases). This CDR3 is 15 amino acids long. Germline V gives CDR1 SGHRS, CDR2 YFSETQ. V was cut by 2 bases and J by 3 bases, with 15 bases left in between. CDR3 nucleotides: TGCGCCAGCAGCTTTGGCCAGGGGTCAATCTACGAGCAGTACTTC. Translation: CASSFGQGSIYEQYF.

This clonotype was counted between two and nine times. The J gene is TRBJ1-1, the V gene TRBV27; TRBD1 matches 8 bases. Germline V gives CDR1 MNHEY, CDR2 SMNVEV (reference sequence). Trimming at V came to 6 bases and at J to 5 bases, leaving 5 bases not matched to a gene. The CDR3 spans 13 residues. The CDR3 loop is CASRRTGQTEAFF. The CDR3 nucleotides read TGTGCCAGCAGGAGGACAGGGCAGACTGAAGCTTTCTTT.

The V gene is TRBV30, the J gene TRBJ1-1, with TRBD1 matching over 10 bases. The ends lost 4 bases at V and 5 bases at J; junction bases unmatched: 13. Germline assignment: CDR1 GTSNPN and CDR2 SVGIG (reference sequence). The CDR3 spans 16 residues. The CDR3 reads CAWNKDRGVTKTEAFF. The CDR3 DNA reads as TGTGCCTGGAACAAGGACAGGGGGGTTACAAAAACTGAAGCTTTCTTT.

In this sample, this clonotype turned up a few times. The V and J genes are TRBV5-6 and TRBJ2-5; 7 nucleotides match TRBD2. This CDR3 has 13 amino acids. In germline, CDR1 is SGHDT, CDR2 YYEEEE. Germline trimming cut 3 bases from V and 3 bases from J; bases unmatched to any gene: 2. CDR3 loop: CASSWGGEETQYF. The CDR3 coding sequence is TGTGCCAGCAGCTGGGGAGGGGAAGAGACCCAGTACTTC.

In its sample, this clonotype was seen a few times. The V and J genes are TRBV10-3 and TRBJ2-1, with D perhaps matching TRBD2 (7 bases). This CDR3 region has 14 residues. Germline V lookup: CDR1 ENHRY, CDR2 SYGVKD. V lost 0 bases, J lost 6 bases, and 9 bases lay in between. This chain's CDR3 is CAISESGGPNEQFF. CDR3 bases: TGTGCCATCAGTGAGTCGGGGGGGCCCAATGAGCAGTTCTTC.

This clonotype was counted a few times. The chain combines TRBV2 with TRBJ1-5, with D possibly being TRBD1 (6 bases). The CDR3 length is 15 residues. The ends were cut back, 7 bases at V and 8 bases at J, with 21 bases in the middle. The germline gives CDR1 SNHLY, CDR2 FYNNEI. This chain's CDR3 is CASKWEGGSEEPQHF. CDR3 bases: TGTGCCAGCAAGTGGGAAGGGGGGTCAGAAGAGCCCCAGCATTTT. Filled out from reference TRBV2 and TRBJ1-5, the complete variable domain reads EPEVTQTPSHQVTQMGQEVILRCVPISNHLYFYWYRQILGQKVEFLVSFYNNEISEKSEIFDDQFSVERPDGSNFTLKIRSTKLEDSAMYFCASKWEGGSEEPQHFGDGTRLSIL.

The table lists this clonotype with a few counts. The gene calls are TRBV7-8 and TRBJ1-4; D is uncertain. Germline V gene lookup returns CDR1 SGHVS and CDR2 FQNEAQ. The CDR3 is 16 residues long. Trimming removed 1 base at V and 5 bases at J, with 14 bases between. Here the CDR3 DNA reads TGTGCCAGCAGCTTAGAAAGCCGGCAGGCGAATGAAAAACTGTTTTTT. This translates into CASSLESRQANEKLFF.

The V call is TRBV7-2, the J call TRBJ2-5, with a tentative D call TRBD1 (6 bases). The CDR3 extends over 15 amino acids. V was shortened by 5 bases and J by 3 bases, with 16 bases between the two germline ends. CDR1 is SGHTA and CDR2 is FQGNSA in the germline V gene. CDR3 nucleotides: TGTGCCAGCAGCGTAAGCAGGGGTTTTGAAGAGACCCAGTACTTC. Its protein is CASSVSRGFEETQYF.

This chain uses TRBV4-3 with TRBJ2-1, with D unclear. From germline, CDR1 is LGHNA and CDR2 YSLEER. The CDR3 is 16 residues long. Trimming left V 0 bases short and J 0 bases short, with 9 bases between. CDR3 residues: CASSQDRLSSYNEQFF. The CDR3 DNA sequence: TGCGCCAGCAGCCAAGATCGGCTAAGCTCCTACAATGAGCAGTTCTTC.

This chain links TRBV6-2 or TRBV6-3 with TRBJ1-1; a weak D match, TRBD1 (5 bases). V was pared by 5 bases and J by 2 bases, with 12 bases between. This CDR3 contains 14 residues. Germline V gives CDR1 MNHEY, CDR2 SVGEGT. DNA of the CDR3: TGTGCCAGCAGTAAGGGGATGAGAAACACTGAAGCTTTCTTT. Its protein product is CASSKGMRNTEAFF.

This clonotype turned up a few times. V and J are TRBV5-1 and TRBJ1-5; D unclear. With 0 bases removed from V and 5 bases from J, the gap between germline ends came to 6 bases. Per the germline V gene, CDR1 is SGHRS and CDR2 is YFSETQ. CDR3 length: 13 residues. The DNA of the CDR3 is TGCGCCAGCAGCTTGGCCGCAGATCAGCCCCAGCATTTT. It codes for CASSLAADQPQHF. The full variable domain, in which reference TRBV5-1 and TRBJ1-5 provide the parts outside the CDR3, is KAGVTQTPRYLIKTRGQQVTLSCSPISGHRSVSWYQQTPGQGLQFLFEYFSETQRNKGNFPGRFSGRQFSNSRSEMNVSTLELGDSALYLCASSLAADQPQHFGDGTRLSIL.